This is a list of T cell receptor beta chains from one sample in a study of T cells after yellow fever vaccination. TCRdb reanalysed the 5' RACE reads using MiXCR and keeps one entry per CDR3 protein. The sample holds about 630,000 distinct CDR3 sequences, approximately 13% seen once. The sample in question was PBMCs, obtained on the day of the yellow fever booster vaccination. Receptors were obtained from a man aged 25 to 40 who received the YFV17D yellow fever vaccine. Both conserved end residues are part of each CDR3. The D gene is left open where the match is weak. Size tells how often a clone was seen (once, few, many) or the class of an expanded clone, and some rows leave it out.

cdr3_nt: TGTGCCAGCACCGACCAAGGGAGCGGGCCAAGGACGTATTTT
cdr3_aa: CASTDQGSGPRTYF
d_call: NA
clone_size: few
v_call: TRBV7-2
j_call: TRBJ2-3

cdr3_nt: TGTGCCAGCAGCCAAGAGGGCAGGGGGAATCAGCCCCAGCATTTT
cdr3_aa: CASSQEGRGNQPQHF
d_call: TRBD1
clone_size: NA
v_call: TRBV4-2
j_call: TRBJ1-5

cdr3_nt: TGTGCCACCAGTGCCCAAAGCGTCCCCACAGATACGCAGTATTTT
cdr3_aa: CATSAQSVPTDTQYF
d_call: NA
clone_size: NA
v_call: TRBV24-1
j_call: TRBJ2-3

cdr3_nt: TGTGCCAGCAGCAAAGAGGGGGCCGATAATTCACCCCTCCACTTT
cdr3_aa: CASSKEGADNSPLHF
d_call: TRBD1
clone_size: few
v_call: TRBV4-2
j_call: TRBJ1-6

cdr3_nt: TGTGCCACCAGCAGGGAACTAGCGGGAGGGCCATTTGAGCAGTTCTTC
cdr3_aa: CATSRELAGGPFEQFF
d_call: TRBD2
clone_size: few
v_call: TRBV15
j_call: TRBJ2-1

cdr3_nt: TGTGCCAGCAGTTACCCCTCGGGACCCATAACGGGGGAGCAGTACTTC
cdr3_aa: CASSYPSGPITGEQYF
d_call: NA
clone_size: many
v_call: TRBV6-2/TRBV6-3
j_call: TRBJ2-7

cdr3_nt: TGTGCCAGCAGCCAACGGGACAGATACAATGAGCAGTTCTTC
cdr3_aa: CASSQRDRYNEQFF
d_call: TRBD1
clone_size: NA
v_call: TRBV3-1
j_call: TRBJ2-1

cdr3_nt: TGCAGTGCTAGAGATGAGGGACTAAGGGGGACCCAGTACTTC
cdr3_aa: CSARDEGLRGTQYF
d_call: TRBD2
clone_size: few
v_call: TRBV20-1
j_call: TRBJ2-5

cdr3_nt: TGTGCCAGCTCAGTCGGGACGGTCTACGAGCAGTACTTC
cdr3_aa: CASSVGTVYEQYF
d_call: NA
clone_size: NA
v_call: TRBV18
j_call: TRBJ2-7

cdr3_nt: TGCGCCAGCAGCTTGGTAGGGTTCGATGAGCAGTTCTTC
cdr3_aa: CASSLVGFDEQFF
d_call: NA
clone_size: NA
v_call: TRBV5-1
j_call: TRBJ2-1

cdr3_nt: TGTGCCAGCAGCCGTCTGGGCAGGGGCTACGAGCAGTACTTC
cdr3_aa: CASSRLGRGYEQYF
d_call: NA
clone_size: NA
v_call: TRBV7-9
j_call: TRBJ2-7

cdr3_nt: TGTGCCAGCAGCTCCGCGGGGGAATACAACACCGGGGAGCTGTTTTTT
cdr3_aa: CASSSAGEYNTGELFF
d_call: TRBD2
clone_size: few
v_call: TRBV7-9
j_call: TRBJ2-2

cdr3_nt: TGTGCCAGCAGTCGGCGGGAGGCGCAGACTAATGAAAAACTGTTTTTT
cdr3_aa: CASSRREAQTNEKLFF
d_call: NA
clone_size: NA
v_call: TRBV5-6
j_call: TRBJ1-4

cdr3_nt: TGTGCCAGTAGTATAACACCCCTACTACAAGGATCTAACTATGGCTACACCTTC
cdr3_aa: CASSITPLLQGSNYGYTF
d_call: NA
clone_size: few
v_call: TRBV19
j_call: TRBJ1-2

cdr3_nt: TGTGCCAGCAGCGGGAGGACAGGCAGCCCAGACTACAATGAGCAGTTCTTC
cdr3_aa: CASSGRTGSPDYNEQFF
d_call: NA
clone_size: few
v_call: TRBV7-9
j_call: TRBJ2-1

cdr3_nt: TGTGCCAGCAGCTATGACGGTGCGGAGACCCAGTACTTC
cdr3_aa: CASSYDGAETQYF
d_call: NA
clone_size: NA
v_call: TRBV7-2
j_call: TRBJ2-5

cdr3_nt: TGTGCCAGCAGCTTAAGCAGCTTTAATGAAAAACTGTTTTTT
cdr3_aa: CASSLSSFNEKLFF
d_call: NA
clone_size: NA
v_call: TRBV7-6
j_call: TRBJ1-4

cdr3_nt: TGTGCCAGCAGCCCCAGCCGGACTAGCGGGAGTAGAGGCGGGGAGCTGTTTTTT
cdr3_aa: CASSPSRTSGSRGGELFF
d_call: TRBD2
clone_size: NA
v_call: TRBV4-2
j_call: TRBJ2-2

cdr3_nt: TGCAGTGCTAGAGTTACAGCCCAGACCTACAATGAGCAGTTCTTC
cdr3_aa: CSARVTAQTYNEQFF
d_call: NA
clone_size: few
v_call: TRBV20-1
j_call: TRBJ2-1

cdr3_nt: TGTGCCAGCAGTTTCGGGGAGGGGGCGGACTACGAGCAGTACTTC
cdr3_aa: CASSFGEGADYEQYF
d_call: NA
clone_size: few
v_call: TRBV27
j_call: TRBJ2-7

cdr3_nt: TGTGCCAGCAGTGAAAGGGGGACAGCGGGAGTCTACGAGCAGTACTTC
cdr3_aa: CASSERGTAGVYEQYF
d_call: NA
clone_size: few
v_call: TRBV6-1
j_call: TRBJ2-7

cdr3_nt: TGTGCCAGCAGAGTCGACAGGGTTCCTCCTGAAGCTTTCTTT
cdr3_aa: CASRVDRVPPEAFF
d_call: TRBD1
clone_size: NA
v_call: TRBV28
j_call: TRBJ1-1

cdr3_nt: TGTGCCAGCAGTTACACCCGGGACAGGGGTTTTTATGGCTACACCTTC
cdr3_aa: CASSYTRDRGFYGYTF
d_call: TRBD1
clone_size: few
v_call: TRBV6-5
j_call: TRBJ1-2

cdr3_nt: TGCGCCAGCAGTCGACAGGGGGCTGACATTCAGTACTTC
cdr3_aa: CASSRQGADIQYF
d_call: TRBD1
clone_size: NA
v_call: TRBV4-3
j_call: TRBJ2-4

cdr3_nt: TGCGCCAGCAGTGAGTCTGGCAGGGGGGACACGCAGTATTTT
cdr3_aa: CASSESGRGDTQYF
d_call: NA
clone_size: NA
v_call: TRBV10-1
j_call: TRBJ2-3

cdr3_nt: TGTGCCACCAGCAGCCATTTGGGGCAGGAAGCTTTCTTT
cdr3_aa: CATSSHLGQEAFF
d_call: NA
clone_size: few
v_call: TRBV15
j_call: TRBJ1-1

cdr3_nt: TGCAGTGCTAGAGATCTGGGGGGCTACGAGCAGTACTTC
cdr3_aa: CSARDLGGYEQYF
d_call: NA
clone_size: NA
v_call: TRBV20-1
j_call: TRBJ2-7

cdr3_nt: TGCAGCGCCCAAGGACACCTGAACACCGGGGAGCTGTTTTTT
cdr3_aa: CSAQGHLNTGELFF
d_call: NA
clone_size: few
v_call: TRBV29-1
j_call: TRBJ2-2

cdr3_nt: NA
cdr3_aa: CCARFGTGTRSSEYF
d_call: NA
clone_size: NA
v_call: TRBV20-1
j_call: TRBJ2-3

cdr3_nt: TGTGCCAGCATCAAAGCCGGGAGCACGAACACCGGGGAGCTGTTTTTT
cdr3_aa: CASIKAGSTNTGELFF
d_call: NA
clone_size: NA
v_call: TRBV12-3/TRBV12-4
j_call: TRBJ2-2

cdr3_nt: TGCAGTGCTAGTGAAACAGGTAAAAGTAGTGAGCAGTTCTTC
cdr3_aa: CSASETGKSSEQFF
d_call: NA
clone_size: few
v_call: TRBV20-1
j_call: TRBJ2-1

cdr3_nt: TGTGCCACCAGCAGAGATACCACTGCCTACGAGCAGTACTTC
cdr3_aa: CATSRDTTAYEQYF
d_call: NA
clone_size: few
v_call: TRBV15
j_call: TRBJ2-7

cdr3_nt: TGCAGCGCCGGAACAGGGGGCAGGGATGGCTACACCTTC
cdr3_aa: CSAGTGGRDGYTF
d_call: TRBD1
clone_size: NA
v_call: TRBV29-1
j_call: TRBJ1-2

cdr3_nt: TGCGCCAGCAGCCAAGGAGGCCGGGGAGTTGATGGCTACACCTTC
cdr3_aa: CASSQGGRGVDGYTF
d_call: NA
clone_size: few
v_call: TRBV4-3
j_call: TRBJ1-2

cdr3_nt: TGTGCCAGCAGCTCCGGTCACGACGGAGGTACGCAGTATTTT
cdr3_aa: CASSSGHDGGTQYF
d_call: NA
clone_size: NA
v_call: TRBV5-5
j_call: TRBJ2-3

cdr3_nt: TGTGCCAGCAGCTTAGTAGGGACTACCCACAATGAGCAGTTCTTC
cdr3_aa: CASSLVGTTHNEQFF
d_call: TRBD2
clone_size: few
v_call: TRBV7-2
j_call: TRBJ2-1

cdr3_nt: TGCGCCAGCAGTGAGTCAAGTTCGGGCAATCAGCCCCAGCATTTT
cdr3_aa: CASSESSSGNQPQHF
d_call: NA
clone_size: NA
v_call: TRBV10-2
j_call: TRBJ1-5

cdr3_nt: TGCAGTGCCTCCTCGTCCCATGAGCAGTTCTTC
cdr3_aa: CSASSSHEQFF
d_call: NA
clone_size: NA
v_call: TRBV20-1
j_call: TRBJ2-1

cdr3_nt: TGTGCCTGGAGTGACCAGAACACTGAAGCTTTCTTT
cdr3_aa: CAWSDQNTEAFF
d_call: NA
clone_size: NA
v_call: TRBV30
j_call: TRBJ1-1

cdr3_nt: TGCAGTGCTACTCCGCTTAGCGGGAGGCTCAATGAGCAGTTCTTC
cdr3_aa: CSATPLSGRLNEQFF
d_call: TRBD2
clone_size: NA
v_call: TRBV20-1
j_call: TRBJ2-1

cdr3_nt: TGTGCCAGCGGGGGGACAGATAATTCACCCCTCCACTTT
cdr3_aa: CASGGTDNSPLHF
d_call: TRBD1
clone_size: few
v_call: TRBV12-3/TRBV12-4
j_call: TRBJ1-6

cdr3_nt: TGTGCCAGCAGTTGGAACGGAGGCAGCTCCTATAATTCACCCCTCCACTTT
cdr3_aa: CASSWNGGSSYNSPLHF
d_call: NA
clone_size: NA
v_call: TRBV6-2/TRBV6-3
j_call: TRBJ1-6

cdr3_nt: TGCAGTGCTAGTCCGGGAACTGAAGCTTTCTTT
cdr3_aa: CSASPGTEAFF
d_call: NA
clone_size: many
v_call: TRBV20-1
j_call: TRBJ1-1

cdr3_nt: TGTGCCAGCAGCGGATCTCTAGCGGGAGAAGAGACCCAGTACTTC
cdr3_aa: CASSGSLAGEETQYF
d_call: TRBD2
clone_size: few
v_call: TRBV9
j_call: TRBJ2-5

cdr3_nt: TGTACCATCTGTTTATTGGAAGGGGGACTAGGGTCCTACAATGAGCAGTTCTTC
cdr3_aa: CTICLLEGGLGSYNEQFF
d_call: TRBD2
clone_size: NA
v_call: TRBV2
j_call: TRBJ2-1

cdr3_nt: TGTGCCAGCAGCCTCACGCCGGGACGGAACACTGAAGCTTTCTTT
cdr3_aa: CASSLTPGRNTEAFF
d_call: NA
clone_size: few
v_call: TRBV6-2/TRBV6-3
j_call: TRBJ1-1

cdr3_nt: TGTGCCACCAGTGAGGAAGCGGGAGGGTACAATGAGCAGTTCTTC
cdr3_aa: CATSEEAGGYNEQFF
d_call: TRBD2
clone_size: NA
v_call: TRBV24-1
j_call: TRBJ2-1

cdr3_nt: TGTGCCAGTAGTATAGGGGGGTCCCGCTCCTACGAGCAGTACTTC
cdr3_aa: CASSIGGSRSYEQYF
d_call: NA
clone_size: NA
v_call: TRBV19
j_call: TRBJ2-7

cdr3_nt: TGTGCCACCCAAGTCGGGGGCACAGATACGCAGTATTTT
cdr3_aa: CATQVGGTDTQYF
d_call: NA
clone_size: few
v_call: TRBV6-1
j_call: TRBJ2-3

cdr3_nt: TGCAGCGTTGCCCGGGACGGCTCCTACGAGCAGTACTTC
cdr3_aa: CSVARDGSYEQYF
d_call: NA
clone_size: NA
v_call: TRBV29-1
j_call: TRBJ2-7

cdr3_nt: TGCAGCGCCTGGGACAGGGGGCAAGAGACCCAGTACTTC
cdr3_aa: CSAWDRGQETQYF
d_call: TRBD1
clone_size: NA
v_call: TRBV29-1
j_call: TRBJ2-5

cdr3_nt: TGCAGTGCTAGTGCCGGGACTAGCGACAAATTTAGCTCCTACGAGCAGTACTTC
cdr3_aa: CSASAGTSDKFSSYEQYF
d_call: TRBD2
clone_size: few
v_call: TRBV20-1
j_call: TRBJ2-7

cdr3_nt: TGCAGCGTTGAAGGCGGGAGGGCCTACAATGAGCAGTTCTTC
cdr3_aa: CSVEGGRAYNEQFF
d_call: TRBD2
clone_size: few
v_call: TRBV29-1
j_call: TRBJ2-1

cdr3_nt: TGTGCCAGCAGTTTACGGGGATGGGATACGCAGTATTTT
cdr3_aa: CASSLRGWDTQYF
d_call: NA
clone_size: NA
v_call: TRBV27
j_call: TRBJ2-3